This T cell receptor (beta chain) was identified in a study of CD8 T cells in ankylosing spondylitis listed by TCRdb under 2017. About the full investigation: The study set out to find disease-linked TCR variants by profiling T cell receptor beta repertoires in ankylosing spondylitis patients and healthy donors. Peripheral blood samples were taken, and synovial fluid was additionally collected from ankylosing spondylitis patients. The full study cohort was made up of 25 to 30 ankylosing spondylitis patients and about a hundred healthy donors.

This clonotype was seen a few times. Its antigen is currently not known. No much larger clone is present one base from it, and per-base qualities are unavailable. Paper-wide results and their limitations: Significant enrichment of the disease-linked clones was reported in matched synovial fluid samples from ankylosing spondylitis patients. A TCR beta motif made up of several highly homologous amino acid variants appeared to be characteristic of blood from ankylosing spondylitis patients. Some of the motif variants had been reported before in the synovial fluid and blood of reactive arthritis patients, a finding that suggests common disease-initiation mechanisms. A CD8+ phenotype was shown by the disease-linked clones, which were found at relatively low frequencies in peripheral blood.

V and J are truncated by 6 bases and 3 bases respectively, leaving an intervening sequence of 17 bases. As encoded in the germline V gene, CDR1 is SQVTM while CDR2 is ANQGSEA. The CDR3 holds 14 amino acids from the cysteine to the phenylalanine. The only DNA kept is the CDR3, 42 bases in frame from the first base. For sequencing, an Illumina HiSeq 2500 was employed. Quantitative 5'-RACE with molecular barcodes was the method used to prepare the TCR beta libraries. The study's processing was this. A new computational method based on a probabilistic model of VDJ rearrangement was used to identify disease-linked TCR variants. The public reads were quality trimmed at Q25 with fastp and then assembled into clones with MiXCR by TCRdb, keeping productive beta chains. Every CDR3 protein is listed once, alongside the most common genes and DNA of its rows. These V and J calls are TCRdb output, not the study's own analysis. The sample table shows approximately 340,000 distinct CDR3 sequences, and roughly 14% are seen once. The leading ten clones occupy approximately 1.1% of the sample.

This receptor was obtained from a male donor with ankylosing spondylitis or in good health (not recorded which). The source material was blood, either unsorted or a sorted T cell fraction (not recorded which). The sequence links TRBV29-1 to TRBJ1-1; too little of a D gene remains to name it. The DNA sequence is TGCAGCGTCCCGGGCCTCGCGGGGTACACTGAAGCTTTCTTT. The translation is CSVPGLAGYTEAFF. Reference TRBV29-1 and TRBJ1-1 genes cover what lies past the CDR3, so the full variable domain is SAVISQKPSRDICQRGTSLTIQCQVDSQVTMMFWYRQQPGQSLTLIATANQGSEATYESGFVIDKFPISRPNLTFSTLTVSNMSPEDSSIYLCSVPGLAGYTEAFFGQGTRLTVV.